The 17 T cell receptor beta chains listed next were all sequenced from one sample in a study of early T cells in non-severe SARS-CoV-2 infection. TCRdb reprocessed the 5' RACE reads with MiXCR, giving one entry per CDR3 protein. The sample comprises tens of thousands of distinct CDR3 sequences, around a tenth of which are singletons, and approximately 5.4% rests with the top ten. The input for sequencing was whole blood, taken at baseline. The receptor set was obtained from an adult who was a healthcare worker with PCR-confirmed SARS-CoV-2 infection or an uninfected control (not recorded which).

This sequence joins TRBV11-2 and TRBJ2-7, with TRBD2 identical over 10 bases. The CDR3 contains 14 residues. Germline V gene sequence: CDR1 SGHAT, CDR2 FQNNGV. The trim removed 4 bases at V and 4 bases at J, leaving 4 bases unmatched. CDR3 residues: CASSSERGGYEQYF. The CDR3 region has the DNA TGTGCCAGCAGCTCCGAGCGGGGGGGATACGAGCAGTACTTC. The full variable domain, rest sourced from reference TRBV11-2 and TRBJ2-7, is EAGVAQSPRYKIIEKRQSVAFWCNPISGHATLYWYQQILGQGPKLLIQFQNNGVVDDSQLPKDRFSAERLKGVDSTLKIQPAKLEDSAVYLCASSSERGGYEQYFGPGTRLTVT.

The chain couples TRBV7-8 to TRBJ1-1; D possibly corresponds to TRBD1 (6 bases). There are 15 residues in the CDR3. The germline V and J ends were trimmed by 0 bases and 5 bases, with 13 bases remaining between them. Germline V lookup: CDR1 SGHVS, CDR2 FQNEAQ. The CDR3 here is CASSLAEGQGTEAFF. For the CDR3, the DNA is TGTGCCAGCAGCTTAGCCGAGGGCCAGGGGACTGAAGCTTTCTTT.

This clonotype was found many times. This chain links TRBV7-6 with TRBJ2-2; 8 nucleotides agree with TRBD1. The CDR3 runs to 15 residues. Trimming took 1 base from V and 7 from J; bases not matched to a gene: 5. CDR1 and CDR2 (germline): SGHVS, FNYEAQ. The CDR3 protein is CASSLVGQGFGELFF. The CDR3 nucleotides read TGTGCCAGCAGCTTAGTTGGACAGGGATTCGGGGAGCTGTTTTTT.

This clonotype has ten or more counts. The genes are TRBV12-3 or TRBV12-4 and TRBJ1-5; D gene unclear. This CDR3 has 14 amino acids. The V end was cut by 3 bases, the J end by 3 bases, with 9 bases between. The CDR3 region has the DNA TGTGCCAGCAGTTTTGGACCGAACAATCAGCCCCAGCATTTT. It is translated as CASSFGPNNQPQHF.

The table lists this clonotype with a few counts. The rearrangement uses TRBV29-1 and TRBJ2-5; TRBD1 agrees at 9 bases. This CDR3 spans 14 amino acids. V shed 7 bases and J 5 bases; nucleotides not matched to a gene: 11. Germline V lookup: CDR1 SQVTM, CDR2 ANQGSEA. The CDR3 DNA reads TGCAGCGCGGAGAACAGGGGGCTTGGGGAGACCCAGTACTTC. Translated, it gives CSAENRGLGETQYF.

This clonotype was recorded many times. The rearrangement uses TRBV7-6 and TRBJ2-1; D unclear. CDR3 length: 13 residues. CDR1 and CDR2 from the germline V gene are SGHVS and FNYEAQ. V was cut by 5 bases and J by 3 bases, with 8 bases left in between. CDR3 DNA sequence: TGTGCCAGCAGCCATAGGGACTACAATGAGCAGTTCTTC. Translation gives CASSHRDYNEQFF.

The table lists this clonotype with many counts. The V call is TRBV20-1, the J call TRBJ2-1; 9 positions agree with TRBD1. Germline V lookup: CDR1 DFQATT, CDR2 SNEGSKA (reference sequence). The CDR3 is 13 amino acids. V dropped 1 base and J dropped 5; count of bases not matched to a gene: 0. CDR3 sequence: CSARGDRDNEQFF. CDR3 nucleotides: TGCAGTGCTAGAGGGGACAGGGACAATGAGCAGTTCTTC.

By share, this clonotype counts as medium-sized (0.01 to 0.1%). The chain has TRBV6-2 or TRBV6-3 and TRBJ1-1; D gene ambiguous. Trimming left V 5 bases short and J 3 bases short, with 13 bases between. This CDR3 comprises 14 residues. From germline, CDR1 is MNHEY and CDR2 SVGEGT. CDR3 bases: TGTGCCAGCAGTCTCGCGGGTCCCTACACTGAAGCTTTCTTT. It yields the protein CASSLAGPYTEAFF.

This clonotype was counted ten times or more. V usage is TRBV27 and J usage is TRBJ2-7; the match to TRBD2 covers 8 bases. Losses at the gene ends were 3 bases for V and 4 bases for J; bases not matched to a gene: 5. Germline V CDR1 and CDR2: MNHEY, SMNVEV (reference sequence). The CDR3 has 14 amino acids. For the CDR3, the DNA is TGTGCCAGCAGTTTTAGCGGGACTTTTTACGAGCAGTACTTC. This sequence encodes CASSFSGTFYEQYF.

This clonotype was seen only a few times. The chain employs TRBV20-1 and TRBJ2-5; the D call may be TRBD1 or TRBD2 (6 bases each). The CDR3 extends over 14 amino acids. Trimming cost V 0 bases and J 4 bases, with 12 bases left between them. Germline V gene data show CDR1 as DFQATT and CDR2 as SNEGSKA (reference sequence). The CDR3 nucleotides read TGCAGTGCTAGAGATGGGGGGCTAGCAGAGACCCAGTACTTC. Translated: CSARDGGLAETQYF.

J is TRBJ2-3 and V is TRBV7-9, with D possibly being TRBD1 (5 bases). The V gene's germline CDR1 is SEHNR and CDR2 FQNEAQ (reference sequence). V was pared by 2 bases and J by 4 bases, with 10 bases between. The length of the CDR3 is 14 residues. This CDR3 reads CASSLFQGSDTQYF. The CDR3 DNA reads TGTGCCAGCAGCTTATTCCAGGGTTCAGATACGCAGTATTTT. Full variable domain (remainder filled in from reference TRBV7-9 and TRBJ2-3): DTGVSQNPRHKITKRGQNVTFRCDPISEHNRLYWYRQTLGQGPEFLTYFQNEAQLEKSRLLSDRFSAERPKGSFSTLEIQRTEQGDSAMYLCASSLFQGSDTQYFGPGTRLTVL.

This clonotype was seen many times. The V call is TRBV12-3 or TRBV12-4, the J call TRBJ2-2; 7 nucleotides align to TRBD2. The CDR3 totals 16 residues. The V gene end was trimmed by 2 bases and the J gene end by 0 bases; junction bases not matched to a gene: 3. The CDR3 is CASSLFRGANTGELFF. For the CDR3, the DNA is TGTGCCAGCAGTTTATTTCGGGGGGCGAACACCGGGGAGCTGTTTTTT.

There are many counts of this clonotype. The chain uses TRBV7-3 and TRBJ2-1; TRBD2 agrees at 9 bases. The CDR3 is 16 residues long. J lost 4 bases, V lost 1 base, and 5 bases had no gene match. The germline V gene has CDR1 SGHTA and CDR2 FQGTGA. The CDR3, as DNA: TGTGCCAGCAGCTTAATGGCGGGAGGGGTATACAATGAGCAGTTCTTC. Translation gives CASSLMAGGVYNEQFF.

There are a few counts of this clonotype. The chain joins TRBV5-4 to TRBJ1-1, with no clear D. CDR1 and CDR2 (germline): SGHNT, YYREEE (reference sequence). Between the trimmed V and J ends, which lost 7 bases and 0 bases, there was a span of 13 bases. The CDR3 extends over 14 amino acids. The CDR3 here is CASRDTHMNTEAFF. For the CDR3, the DNA is TGTGCCAGCCGCGATACCCACATGAACACTGAAGCTTTCTTT.

This clonotype counts as medium-sized. The chain recombines TRBV28 with TRBJ2-1; the D call may be TRBD1 or TRBD2 (6 bases each). This CDR3 has 12 amino acids. The ends were cut back, 3 bases at V and 9 bases at J, with 9 bases in the middle. Germline lookup yields CDR1 MDHEN and CDR2 SYDVKM. CDR3 sequence reads: CASSLRGVEQFF. The CDR3 DNA is TGTGCCAGCAGTTTGAGGGGGGTTGAGCAGTTCTTC.

At least ten counts were recorded for this clonotype. J is TRBJ2-7 and V is TRBV20-1; D is perhaps TRBD2 (5 bases). Per the germline V gene, CDR1 is DFQATT and CDR2 is SNEGSKA (reference sequence). The V and J ends lost 6 bases and 6 bases respectively, with 18 bases between them. This CDR3 is 13 amino acids long. Here the CDR3 reads CSALVSTGTEQYF. In DNA, the CDR3 is TGCAGTGCCTTAGTCTCGACGGGAACCGAGCAGTACTTC.

In its sample, this clonotype was seen a few times. V and J are TRBV6-5 and TRBJ1-5; TRBD1 agrees at 7 bases. The V segment lost 2 bases and the J segment 7 bases; nucleotides outside the gene matches: 8. This CDR3 contains 15 residues. Looked up from germline, CDR1 is MNHEY and CDR2 is SVGAGI. The CDR3, as DNA: TGTGCCAGCAGTTACACCAACAGGGGAGGACAGCCCCAGCATTTT. It translates to CASSYTNRGGQPQHF.